The clone carrying this T cell receptor (beta chain) showed up just a few times. TCRdb passed the 5' RACE reads through MiXCR, listing each CDR3 protein once. Of around 340,000 distinct CDR3 sequences in the sample, roughly 14% were seen once. These data are taken from a study of T-cell memory formation after mild COVID-19. V was clipped by 4 bases and J by 5 bases; unmatched bases: 4. The germline gives CDR1 SGDLS, CDR2 YYNGEE. The CDR3 is 14 residues long. The V gene is TRBV9, the J gene TRBJ2-2; 8 positions match TRBD1. What was sequenced was PBMCs or a T cell subset sorted from them (not recorded which). This sequence was found in a man aged 18 to 30 who had mild COVID-19 (a few samples of this study predate the infection). Cell type and time point are not known. The CDR3 DNA reads TGTGCCAGCAGCCTTCGGACAGGGACCGGGGAGCTGTTTTTT. This sequence encodes CASSLRTGTGELFF.